The present T cell receptor (beta chain) was sequenced within a study of human thymus T cells (dated by TCRdb to between 2020 and 2021). Some background on the complete study: The study characterized TCR alpha and beta repertoires from eight infant thymus samples and four related peripheral blood samples. Donor ages ranged from roughly 6 to 250 days, and the cohort comprised about six male and a couple of female infants.

TCRB and TCRAD loci were amplified from a standardized quantity of quality-controlled genomic DNA using the immunoSEQ multiplex PCR assay. The amplicons spanned the V(D)J region and were long enough to cover the CDR3 and allow V and J genes to be identified. The amplicons were sequenced on an Illumina platform via the commercial immunoSEQ service. Per the source publication's procedure: Primer bias and sequencing errors were corrected as previously described, and TCRAD and TCRB definitions were based on the IMGT database. Repertoires were analysed with immunoSEQ Analyzer 3.0 and VDJTools, covering basic statistics, V/J segment usage, diversity estimates, rarefaction and pairwise overlap. To estimate diversity, the Chao1, ChaoE, Efron-Thisted, Shannon and inverse Simpson indices were applied, and diversity was also estimated on datasets down-sampled to the smallest sample. Repertoire overlap was determined by strict matching of CDR3 nucleotide sequence, V gene and J gene, and Jaccard-based multidimensional scaling clustering was applied. In its TCRdb copy, this immuneACCESS table keeps in-frame sequences only and misses some clones. Where compared with another copy, unresolved V genes explain less than half of these, and the others have no known cause. D and trimming come from the DNA, and the V and J calls and clone size come from that table. The sample records roughly 130,000 clones, around 95% of which are singletons. The ten largest make up around 0.024% of the sample.

Summary of the overall study and its limitations: Biased V and J gene segment usage appeared to be present in both thymic and peripheral blood repertoires. The related research reported highly overlapping thymic TCR repertoires among unrelated individuals. On average, thymus samples gave 800,000 or so unique TCRB clonotypes, whereas blood samples gave around 84,000.

As regards this clone: The specificity of this receptor is unknown. Base quality data are lacking; no much larger clone is found one base away.

From the cysteine through the phenylalanine, the CDR3 covers 16 amino acids. Only the CDR3 DNA stays, 48 bases, in frame from base 1. V sheds 5 bases and J sheds 7 bases, leaving 24 bases between their ends. Reading the germline V gene gives CDR1 SGHAT and CDR2 FQNNGV. Thymus tissue was obtained as surgical resects removed during corrective cardiac surgery. Immunologically healthy infants undergoing open corrective cardiac surgery for congenital heart defects in Finland were used as donors. Thymocytes were freed from the tissue by mechanical means and kept at -70 degrees C as pellets of roughly 9-33 million cells. A QIAsymphony instrument was used to extract genomic DNA from frozen cell pellets.

The receptor's source is a boy under three years old with a congenital heart defect but otherwise immunologically healthy. The rearranged segments are TRBV11-2 and TRBJ2-7, with no confidently assigned D gene. Sequenced sample: thymus tissue. The CDR3 protein: CASSLFPDLLAREQYF. DNA sequence: TGTGCCAGCAGCCTGTTCCCTGACCTCCTGGCTCGGGAGCAGTACTTC.